This T cell receptor (beta chain) emerged from a study of blood T cells in healthy people across ages. With regard to this clonotype: Its antigen is unidentified.

A J-beta primer mix and a sample-barcoded 5' primer were used in a second PCR of about 6 to 12 cycles. TCRdb itself ran the 5' RACE reads through MiXCR, one entry per CDR3 protein. The data show 1.5 million to 2 million distinct CDR3 sequences, approximately 30% seen once. Study-level points and caveats: Older age went with lower TCR beta diversity per million T cells, in a roughly linear way. Observed TCR beta diversity showed a strong correlation with the percentage of naive T cells as measured by flow cytometry.

J lost 5 bases, V lost 0 bases, and 7 bases had no gene match. In germline, CDR1 is SGHRS, CDR2 YFSETQ. The CDR3 is 15 residues long. V usage is TRBV5-1 and J usage is TRBJ2-5; 7 bases line up with TRBD1. The TCR originated in a woman aged 30 to 39 in good health. Sequencing used blood. The CDR3 nucleotides read TGCGCCAGCAGCTTGGAGGGGGCGTCTCGGGAGACCCAGTACTTC. This gives the protein CASSLEGASRETQYF.